This T cell receptor (beta chain) was recorded in a study of T cell repertoires in cytomegalovirus infection. Study-level background: Recently identified HLA-C-restricted CMV epitopes were used, and well-studied HLA-B-restricted CMV epitopes were used as well. Shared public TCR beta signatures pointed to both CMV infection and a matching HLA type.

This clonotype was counted only a few times. Its antigen is unknown. The CDR3 has 15 amino acids. Trimming shortened V by 3 bases and J by 4 bases, and 13 bases separated the two germline ends. From germline, CDR1 is LNHDA and CDR2 SQIVND (reference sequence). TCRdb reanalysed the reads using MiXCR and keeps one entry per CDR3 protein. The table has about 350,000 distinct CDR3 sequences, 34% seen once. Study-wide findings and caveats: Ex vivo, HLA-C-restricted CMV-specific TCR beta clonotypes prevailed over the rest of the response.

The sample consisted of cultured PBMCs, taken from culture after CMV antigen stimulation. The sequence came from a human donor in good health (CMV status not recorded). Some clones in this sample may be carry-over from other donors' samples. The chain links TRBV19 to TRBJ1-5, with a weak D call TRBD1 (6 bases). Written as DNA, the CDR3 is TGTGCCAGTAGTATTCCGGGACATCTTAATCAGCCCCAGCATTTT. Translation: CASSIPGHLNQPQHF.